Detailed here is one TCR beta chain. The target antigen is unknown. The V end was cut by 4 bases, the J end by 6 bases, with 22 bases between. CDR3 length equals 17 residues. Germline V gene lookup returns CDR1 SGHDT and CDR2 YYEEEE. Here immunoSEQ multiplex PCR was the method, and the copy in TCRdb shows in-frame clones only, minus some. This sample has about 250,000 clones, with roughly 87% found just once. The entry originates in a study of cytomegalovirus exposure and HLA in healthy donors. Study findings and constraints: In the 130 or so validation repertoires, approximately 94% of cluster scores exceeded 0, per a later analysis. CMV antigen specificity of three CMV-associated chains was confirmed in vitro. Cytomegalovirus status was reportedly diagnosed by the classifier with high sensitivity and specificity. Researchers catalogued under 200 TCR beta chains as cytomegalovirus-associated.

The chain employs TRBV5-6 and TRBJ2-2; D ambiguous. This receptor was taken from a man younger than 35 in good health and CMV-seropositive. What was sequenced was PBMCs. The CDR3 here is CASSPKSAPSRPGELFF. The CDR3 DNA reads TGTGCCAGCAGCCCTAAATCCGCCCCAAGCCGCCCCGGGGAGCTGTTTTTT.